These 21 T cell receptor beta chains came from one sample sequenced in a study of T cells in Graves' hyperthyroidism and ophthalmopathy. Using RNA transcripts as the source, TCR beta CDR3 regions were amplified. A set of HTBI primers served as the primers for a first-round RT-PCR of the TCR CDR3. TCRdb re-called the multiplex PCR reads with MiXCR, one entry per CDR3 protein. The sample contains about 320,000 distinct CDR3 sequences, 16% of which appear only once. Sequencing input: blood. Every receptor here comes from a man in his thirties or forties with Graves' hyperthyroidism.

This clonotype was detected ten times or more. The gene calls are TRBV20-1 and TRBJ2-7; perhaps TRBD2 as D (5 bases). The length of the CDR3 is 12 residues. Germline V CDR1 and CDR2: DFQATT, SNEGSKA (reference sequence). Deletions cut 6 bases from V and 5 bases from J, with 14 bases between. The CDR3 nucleotides read TGCAGTGCCCCTGTTTTGGGAGACGAGCAGTACTTC. This sequence encodes CSAPVLGDEQYF.

The chain combines TRBV5-1 with TRBJ2-1, with 10 bases aligning to TRBD2. CDR3 length: 17 residues. Germline V gene data show CDR1 as SGHRS and CDR2 as YFSETQ. V lost 4 bases to trimming and J lost 7 bases; unmatched junction nucleotides: 14. Here the CDR3 reads CASSLHPLAGVGNEQFF. DNA of the CDR3: TGCGCCAGCAGCCTCCACCCTCTAGCGGGAGTAGGAAATGAGCAGTTCTTC.

The J gene is TRBJ2-7, the V gene TRBV4-1; the match to TRBD1 covers 10 bases. Germline CDR1 is MGHRA and CDR2 is YSYEKL. Trimming at V came to 1 base and at J to 2 bases, leaving 8 bases not matched to a gene. CDR3 size: 17 residues. The DNA for the CDR3 is TGCGCCAGCAGCCAAGGGGGACAGGGGAGGCTTGCCTACGAGCAGTACTTC. This sequence encodes CASSQGGQGRLAYEQYF.

This clonotype was observed at least ten times. The chain has TRBV2 and TRBJ1-1; 8 positions match TRBD1. The CDR3 extends over 14 amino acids. Germline loops: CDR1 SNHLY, CDR2 FYNNEI. V gave up 7 bases and J gave up 7 bases; unmatched junction bases: 11. CDR3 loop: CASNKLTGEGEAFF. For the CDR3, the DNA is TGTGCCAGCAATAAACTGACAGGGGAGGGTGAAGCTTTCTTT.

This clonotype was observed many times. The J gene is TRBJ1-1, the V gene TRBV7-9; D gene uncertain. CDR3 size: 16 residues. CDR1 is SEHNR and CDR2 is FQNEAQ in the germline V gene (reference sequence). Trimming cost V 4 bases and J 4 bases, with 19 bases left between them. CDR3 nucleotide sequence: TGTGCCAGCAGCTCCTCCCTCAGTGCCCTCGTCACTGAAGCTTTCTTT. Amino acids: CASSSSLSALVTEAFF.

In nucleotides, the CDR3 is TGTGCTAGTGGACTCTCAGGGGTCTACGAGCAGTACTTC. As protein: CASGLSGVYEQYF. The V call is TRBV12-5, the J call TRBJ2-7, with D possibly TRBD1 on 6 matching bases. V lost 6 bases and J lost 3, with 12 bases in between. This CDR3 has 13 amino acids. Germline CDR1 LGHNT, CDR2 FRNRAP.

The sample holds a few counts of this clonotype. The chain carries TRBV3-1 and TRBJ2-7; no clear D gene. The CDR3 consists of 15 residues. The germline CDR1 and CDR2 sequences are LGHDT and YNNKEL (reference sequence). The germline V and J ends were trimmed by 3 bases and 0 bases, with 12 bases remaining between them. For the CDR3, the DNA is TGTGCCAGCAGCCAGAATCAGGTTCTCTCCTACGAGCAGTACTTC. Protein sequence: CASSQNQVLSYEQYF.

The chain recombines TRBV10-3 with TRBJ2-7, with a tentative D call TRBD1 (6 bases). Germline-derived CDR1 and CDR2 are ENHRY and SYGVKD. V dropped 3 bases and J dropped 0 bases, with 12 bases sitting between them. There are 15 residues in the CDR3. CDR3 DNA: TGTGCCATCAGTGATCCGGACAGCAGCTCCTACGAGCAGTACTTC. This sequence encodes CAISDPDSSSYEQYF.

This clonotype appeared many times. The V call is TRBV20-1, the J call TRBJ2-2; weak D call: TRBD2 (6 bases). Germline values: CDR1 DFQATT, CDR2 SNEGSKA (reference sequence). The V end lost 5 bases, the J end lost 2 bases, and 12 bases lay between the germline ends. This CDR3 region has 14 residues. CDR3 sequence reads: CSAGLAKNTGELFF. The CDR3 DNA reads as TGCAGTGCTGGTCTAGCGAAAAACACCGGGGAGCTGTTTTTT.

V usage is TRBV7-8 and J usage is TRBJ2-1; 8 nucleotides align to TRBD1. The V gene's germline CDR1 is SGHVS and CDR2 FQNEAQ. The CDR3 has 15 residues. Losses at the gene ends were 5 bases for V and 2 bases for J; bases not matched to a gene: 5. CDR3 bases: TGTGCCAGCAGCCTACAGGGGGATACCTACAATGAGCAGTTCTTC. Its translation: CASSLQGDTYNEQFF.

This clonotype was seen a handful of times. The chain employs TRBV24-1 and TRBJ2-2; D call uncertain. The germline V gene has CDR1 KGHDR and CDR2 SFDVKD. The CDR3 is 18 amino acids. V was shortened by 6 bases and J by 5 bases, with 24 bases between the two germline ends. The CDR3 sequence is CATSPGTMGTPRTGELFF. CDR3 coding DNA: TGTGCCACCAGTCCAGGAACCATGGGAACACCGAGGACCGGGGAGCTGTTTTTT.

This clonotype was seen at least ten times. The chain links TRBV5-1 to TRBJ1-3, with D tentatively TRBD1 (5 bases). The V end lost 3 bases, the J end lost 1 base, and 17 bases lay between the germline ends. The CDR3 is 17 amino acids. Germline V gene sequence: CDR1 SGHRS, CDR2 YFSETQ. The CDR3 DNA reads TGCGCCAGCAGCTCCCTTCTGGGACCTTCTTCTGGAAACACCATATATTTT. It is translated as CASSSLLGPSSGNTIYF.

This clonotype has at least ten counts. The gene calls are TRBV28 and TRBJ1-5; unclear D gene. CDR1 is MDHEN, CDR2 SYDVKM, per germline. CDR3 size: 12 residues. Trimming removed 2 bases at V and 6 bases at J, with 5 bases between. The CDR3 DNA follows: TGTGCCAGCAGTTTAATGGGTCAGCCCCAGCATTTT. This translates into CASSLMGQPQHF.

This chain links TRBV25-1 with TRBJ1-2; the match to TRBD1 covers 10 bases. V gave up 6 bases and J gave up 5 bases; unmatched junction bases: 3. The CDR3 runs to 13 residues. Germline V gives CDR1 MGHDK, CDR2 SYGVNS. The CDR3 region is CASSRDRGYGYTF. For the CDR3, the DNA is TGTGCCAGCAGCCGGGACAGGGGTTATGGCTACACCTTC.

In this sample, this clonotype turned up a few times. The chain employs TRBV5-1 and TRBJ2-5; D is possibly TRBD1 or TRBD2 (5 bases each). Per the germline V gene, CDR1 is SGHRS and CDR2 is YFSETQ. With 2 bases removed from V and 1 base from J, the gap between germline ends came to 9 bases. This CDR3 is 14 amino acids long. CDR3 DNA: TGCGCCAGCAGCTTCATTGGGACCCAAGAGACCCAGTACTTC. It is translated as CASSFIGTQETQYF.

Many counts were recorded for this clonotype. V gene TRBV28 combines with J gene TRBJ2-3; D tentatively reads TRBD1 or TRBD2 (5 bases each). CDR3 length: 12 amino acids. CDR1 is MDHEN and CDR2 is SYDVKM in the germline V gene. Trimming removed 3 bases at V and 5 bases at J, with 6 bases between. The CDR3 DNA is TGTGCCAGCAGTTTGGGGGAAGATACGCAGTATTTT. It is translated as CASSLGEDTQYF.

J is TRBJ1-2 and V is TRBV20-1; D not certain. Germline CDR1 reads DFQATT; CDR2 reads SNEGSKA (reference sequence). There are 12 residues in the CDR3. Trimming removed 2 bases at V and 8 bases at J, with 12 bases between. The CDR3 spells CSARFPGGGYTF. For the CDR3, the DNA is TGCAGTGCTAGATTCCCGGGCGGGGGCTACACCTTC.

This clonotype has at least ten counts. The chain employs TRBV2 and TRBJ2-3, with D possibly being TRBD2 (5 bases). V gave up 8 bases and J gave up 0 bases, with 18 bases separating them. This CDR3 has 16 amino acids. Per germline, CDR1 SNHLY and CDR2 FYNNEI. The CDR3 DNA sequence: TGTGCCAGCCCGAAAGGAATAGCGCCTAGCACAGATACGCAGTATTTT. This sequence encodes CASPKGIAPSTDTQYF.

This clonotype showed up many times. The chain combines TRBV12-3 or TRBV12-4 with TRBJ2-1; 7 bases map to TRBD2. Trimming at V came to 5 bases and at J to 5 bases, leaving 9 bases not matched to a gene. This CDR3 has 15 residues. CDR3 protein: CASSLGSSGHNEQFF. Written as DNA, the CDR3 is TGTGCCAGCAGTCTGGGGTCTAGCGGACACAATGAGCAGTTCTTC.

This clonotype was seen many times. The chain has TRBV2 and TRBJ2-1, with D possibly called TRBD1 or TRBD2 (6 bases each). Germline V gene sequence: CDR1 SNHLY, CDR2 FYNNEI. With 2 bases removed from V and 8 bases from J, the gap between germline ends came to 13 bases. The CDR3 is 14 residues long. CDR3 coding DNA: TGTGCCAGCAGTGAAATCGGACGGGGGCATGAGCAGTTCTTC. Translated, it gives CASSEIGRGHEQFF.

This rearrangement joins TRBV4-1 to TRBJ1-4; D unclear. V was trimmed by 0 bases and J by 5 bases, leaving 16 bases between them. The germline gives CDR1 MGHRA, CDR2 YSYEKL. The CDR3 loop spans 17 amino acids. The CDR3 region is CASSQEPLPVRNEKLFF. The DNA for the CDR3 is TGCGCCAGCAGCCAAGAACCGCTCCCGGTCCGAAATGAAAAACTGTTTTTT.